This T cell receptor (beta chain) was found in a study of a mutant IDH1 vaccine in newly diagnosed glioma. At the level of the study: Patients got radiotherapy, temozolomide, or both beforehand, and most got both.

The time point here: week 35, safety follow-up. Every single dose of the vaccine, 300 ug of mutant IDH1 20-mer peptide, came with topical imiquimod. Vaccinations, eight in total, occurred in weeks 1, 3, 5, 7, 11, 15, 19, 23. Astrocytomas that were new, WHO grade 3 or 4, IDH1-mutant and ATRX-lost were present in the donors. This clone was detected once. Its target is not known. Germline V gene data show CDR1 as WNHNN and CDR2 as SYGVQD (reference sequence). The CDR3 is 17 residues long. With 6 bases removed from V and 6 bases from J, the gap between germline ends came to 24 bases. Assay: immunoSEQ multiplex PCR; the TCRdb copy retains only in-frame clones and omits some. The sample contains 40,000 to 45,000 clones, 65% to 90% of which appear only once.

Material: PBMCs, obtained from a glioma patient whose treatment included an IDH1 peptide vaccine. The chain joins TRBV10-1 to TRBJ1-5, with a tentative D call TRBD1 (6 bases). The source of this sequence is a woman in her thirties or forties with glioma. Some clones in this sample may be carry-over from other donors' samples. The CDR3 DNA reads TGCGCCAGCAGGGGGGGCTCGACGTTCTTTATCATTCAGCCCCAGCATTTT. Amino acid sequence: CASRGGSTFFIIQPQHF.